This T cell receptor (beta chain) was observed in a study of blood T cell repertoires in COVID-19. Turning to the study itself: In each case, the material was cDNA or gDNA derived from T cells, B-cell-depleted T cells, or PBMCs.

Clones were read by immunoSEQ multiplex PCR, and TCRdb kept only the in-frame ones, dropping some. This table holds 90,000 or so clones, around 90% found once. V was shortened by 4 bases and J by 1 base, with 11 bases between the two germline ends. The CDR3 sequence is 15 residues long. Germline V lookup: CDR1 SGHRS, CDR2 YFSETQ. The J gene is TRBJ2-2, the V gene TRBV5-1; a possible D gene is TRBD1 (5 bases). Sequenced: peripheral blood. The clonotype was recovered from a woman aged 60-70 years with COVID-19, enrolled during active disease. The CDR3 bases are TGCGCCAGCAGCCCCAGGGTAGGGAACACCGGGGAGCTGTTTTTT. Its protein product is CASSPRVGNTGELFF.